The 29 T cell receptor beta chains given below trace back to one sample, sequenced in a study of blood T cell repertoires in COVID-19 (dated by TCRdb to about 2020). The library was obtained by the immunoSEQ multiplex PCR assay. The clones in this table, taken by TCRdb from immuneACCESS, are in-frame only. Not every clone is retained; where verified, under half of the shortfall comes from an unresolved V gene, and the cause of the rest is unknown. This sample holds just over 200,000 clones; around 84% were observed only once. The ten largest clones take up 5% to 6.5% of the sample. Input material: peripheral blood. The receptor set was obtained from a man at least 80 years old with acute or convalescent COVID-19.

The V call is TRBV4-2, the J call TRBJ2-4, with 16 bases identical to TRBD2. Germline-derived CDR1 and CDR2 are LGHNA and YNFKEQ. The ends lost 1 base at V and 9 bases at J; junction bases unmatched: 12. There are 19 residues in the CDR3. CDR3 in DNA: TGTGCCAGCAGCCAAGGGGTGACCGGGACTAGCGGGAGGGCCAGCATTCAGTACTTC. It encodes CASSQGVTGTSGRASIQYF.

This chain uses TRBV7-2 with TRBJ2-3, with a possible D match to TRBD1 (6 bases). The CDR3 has 13 residues. V was trimmed by 8 bases and J by 4 bases, leaving 13 bases between them. In germline, CDR1 is SGHTA, CDR2 FQGNSA. The CDR3 region has the DNA TGTGCCAGCTCCAGCAGGGGAGCAGATACGCAGTATTTT. Encoded protein: CASSSRGADTQYF.

This clone showed up just a few times. This rearrangement joins TRBV5-5 to TRBJ2-5; D is unclear. The CDR3 has 15 residues. CDR1 is SGHKS and CDR2 is YYEKEE in the germline V gene (reference sequence). V was trimmed by 1 base and J by 1 base, leaving 11 bases between them. CDR3 amino acids: CASSLPGVRQETQYF. CDR3 sequence (DNA): TGTGCCAGCAGCTTGCCCGGTGTTCGCCAAGAGACCCAGTACTTC. Using reference TRBV5-5 and TRBJ2-5 for the parts outside the CDR3, the full variable domain is DAGVTQSPTHLIKTRGQQVTLRCSPISGHKSVSWYQQVLGQGPQFIFQYYEKEERGRGNFPDRFSARQFPNYSSELNVNALLLGDSALYLCASSLPGVRQETQYFGPGTRLLVL.

The J gene is TRBJ1-6, the V gene TRBV30, with 7 bases that match TRBD1. The germline gives CDR1 GTSNPN, CDR2 SVGIG (reference sequence). After removal of 8 bases from V and 8 bases from J, the junction contained 15 bases not matched to a gene. The CDR3 contains 15 residues. The CDR3 here is CARGGRGVWDSPLHF. The CDR3 nucleotides are TGTGCCCGAGGGGGCAGGGGAGTATGGGATTCACCCCTCCACTTT.

V usage is TRBV18 and J usage is TRBJ2-3, with D possibly being TRBD2 (6 bases). The CDR3 consists of 14 residues. V dropped 8 bases and J dropped 1 base, with 13 bases sitting between them. Germline CDR1 and CDR2: KGHSH and LQKENI. CDR3 coding DNA: TGTGCCAGCACCCTTGGCGGGGGCACAGATACGCAGTATTTT. Protein: CASTLGGGTDTQYF.

The rearrangement links TRBV6-1 to TRBJ2-3; D possibly corresponds to TRBD1 (5 bases). V lost 3 bases and J 0 bases, leaving 13 bases between the germline ends. Germline V gives CDR1 MNHNS, CDR2 SASEGT. The CDR3 totals 16 residues. The CDR3 sequence is CASSDYRSTSTDTQYF. The CDR3 DNA reads TGTGCCAGCAGTGACTACAGGAGCACTAGCACAGATACGCAGTATTTT.

The V call is TRBV5-1, the J call TRBJ1-4, with 7 bases lining up with TRBD1. The ends lost 4 bases at V and 6 bases at J; junction bases unmatched: 9. CDR1 is SGHRS and CDR2 is YFSETQ in the germline V gene. The CDR3 has 15 residues. CDR3: CASSRRQGEDEKLFF. In DNA, the CDR3 is TGCGCCAGCAGCAGACGACAGGGTGAGGATGAAAAACTGTTTTTT.

V and J are TRBV6-5 and TRBJ2-1; TRBD2 might be the D (5 bases). Germline V gene sequence: CDR1 MNHEY, CDR2 SVGAGI. CDR3 length: 13 residues. V was pared by 2 bases and J by 5 bases, with 7 bases between. The CDR3 nucleotides are TGTGCCAGCAGTTACGGGGAGCACAATGAGCAGTTCTTC. It encodes CASSYGEHNEQFF.

This clone was picked up a small number of times. The V call is TRBV7-8, the J call TRBJ1-5; D possibly corresponds to TRBD1 (5 bases). The CDR3 runs 16 residues. The germline V and J ends were trimmed by 0 bases and 2 bases, with 11 bases remaining between them. The germline CDR1 and CDR2 sequences are SGHVS and FQNEAQ. CDR3 protein: CASSLAGGRGNQPQHF. DNA of the CDR3: TGTGCCAGCAGCTTAGCGGGGGGTAGGGGCAATCAGCCCCAGCATTTT.

V and J are TRBV18 and TRBJ2-1, with 13 bases lining up with TRBD2. V was clipped by 3 bases and J by 10 bases; unmatched bases: 9. Germline loops: CDR1 KGHSH, CDR2 LQKENI. The CDR3 is 16 residues long. The CDR3 sequence is CASSPPGTSGTREQFF. In nucleotides, the CDR3 is TGTGCCAGCTCACCCCCCGGGACTAGCGGGACTCGCGAGCAGTTCTTC.

This clone was counted between two and nine times. The chain carries TRBV7-2 and TRBJ2-1; a weak D match, TRBD2 (5 bases). The V and J ends lost 1 base and 7 bases respectively, with 11 bases between them. Germline CDR1 is SGHTA and CDR2 is FQGNSA. This CDR3 has 14 residues. CDR3: CASSLVPAANEQFF. The CDR3 nucleotides are TGTGCCAGCAGCTTAGTTCCAGCGGCTAATGAGCAGTTCTTC. The complete variable domain, with remaining parts taken from reference TRBV7-2 and TRBJ2-1, reads GAGVSQSPSNKVTEKGKDVELRCDPISGHTALYWYRQSLGQGLEFLIYFQGNSAPDKSGLPSDRFSAERTGGSVSTLTIQRTQQEDSAVYLCASSLVPAANEQFFGPGTRLTVL.

This clone has just a few counts. The CDR3 loop reads CASSGGQRGKLFF. The DNA for the CDR3 is TGCGCCAGCAGCGGGGGACAGAGGGGAAAACTGTTTTTT. V is TRBV5-1 and J is TRBJ1-4, with 7 positions matching TRBD1. The CDR3 has 13 residues. V dropped 4 bases and J dropped 10; count of bases not matched to a gene: 7. In germline, CDR1 is SGHRS, CDR2 YFSETQ.

The V gene is TRBV11-2, the J gene TRBJ2-7; 7 nucleotides agree with TRBD2. The V segment lost 4 bases and the J segment 3 bases; nucleotides outside the gene matches: 9. From germline, CDR1 is SGHAT and CDR2 FQNNGV. This CDR3 spans 15 amino acids. In DNA, the CDR3 is TGTGCCAGCAGCTGGCGGGGCGGGAGTTTCTACGAGCAGTACTTC. Protein: CASSWRGGSFYEQYF.

J is TRBJ2-5 and V is TRBV5-1; TRBD1 matches 12 bases. Germline V CDR1 and CDR2: SGHRS, YFSETQ. The CDR3 consists of 17 residues. The trim removed 0 bases at V and 1 base at J, leaving 4 bases unmatched. This CDR3 reads CASSLAGTGGRQETQYF. The CDR3 region has the DNA TGCGCCAGCAGCTTGGCGGGGACAGGGGGCCGCCAAGAGACCCAGTACTTC.

This clone was counted a few times. The chain has TRBV4-1 and TRBJ2-2; tentatively, D is TRBD1 (6 bases). Per the germline V gene, CDR1 is MGHRA and CDR2 is YSYEKL. V was shortened by 2 bases and J by 1 base, with 11 bases between the two germline ends. The CDR3 is 16 amino acids. CDR3 sequence reads: CASSQFSQGNTGELFF. The CDR3 DNA sequence: TGCGCCAGCAGCCAATTTTCACAGGGGAACACCGGGGAGCTGTTTTTT.

This clone has only one observation. The J gene is TRBJ2-5, the V gene TRBV7-2; possibly TRBD2 for D (6 bases). Germline CDR1 SGHTA, CDR2 FQGNSA. Trimming cost V 1 base and J 6 bases, with 9 bases left between them. The CDR3 sequence is 13 residues long. The CDR3 is CASSLDAGKTQYF. The CDR3 DNA reads as TGTGCCAGCAGCTTAGACGCGGGAAAGACCCAGTACTTC.

The chain recombines TRBV27 with TRBJ2-7, with D maybe TRBD2 (6 bases). Looked up from germline, CDR1 is MNHEY and CDR2 is SMNVEV (reference sequence). The CDR3 spans 14 residues. The ends were cut back, 5 bases at V and 4 bases at J, with 15 bases in the middle. The CDR3 protein is CASSPGTGIYEQYF. CDR3 coding DNA: TGTGCCAGCAGTCCCGGGACTGGAATATACGAGCAGTACTTC.

The rearrangement joins TRBV19 to TRBJ2-7; TRBD1 might be the D (5 bases). Trimming stripped 4 bases from V and 5 bases from J, with 12 bases between. This CDR3 spans 13 amino acids. From germline, CDR1 is LNHDA and CDR2 SQIVND (reference sequence). The CDR3 DNA follows: TGTGCCAGTAGTAACCAGGGATCCCACGAGCAGTACTTC. It specifies CASSNQGSHEQYF.

This clone was recorded only once. CDR3: CASSQDPTAGETQYF. The CDR3 bases are TGTGCCAGCAGCCAAGACCCTACCGCTGGAGAGACCCAGTACTTC. The chain has TRBV3-1 (or the pseudogene TRBV3-2) and TRBJ2-5; D gene ambiguous. The CDR3 loop spans 15 amino acids. Germline loops: CDR1 LGHDT, CDR2 YNNKEL (reference sequence). V was shortened by 0 bases and J by 4 bases, with 12 bases between the two germline ends.

The chain combines TRBV28 with TRBJ1-3; D perhaps matches TRBD1 (5 bases). Trimming shortened V by 6 bases and J by 6 bases, and 12 bases separated the two germline ends. Germline assignment: CDR1 MDHEN and CDR2 SYDVKM. The CDR3 totals 13 residues. The CDR3 coding sequence is TGTGCCAGCAGGTCGCAGGGTGAAAACACCATATATTTT. Residues: CASRSQGENTIYF. The entire variable domain, with the rest obtained from reference TRBV28 and TRBJ1-3, is as follows: DVKVTQSSRYLVKRTGEKVFLECVQDMDHENMFWYRQDPGLGLRLIYFSYDVKMKEKGDIPEGYSVSREKKERFSLILESASTNQTSMYLCASRSQGENTIYFGEGSWLTVV.

This chain uses TRBV5-1 with TRBJ2-2; 12 bases are shared with TRBD1. J was trimmed by 9 bases and V by 4 bases; bases with no gene match: 4. The CDR3 covers 14 residues. The germline V gene encodes CDR1 SGHRS and CDR2 YFSETQ. CDR3 in amino acids: CASSRDRGLRELFF. CDR3 DNA: TGCGCCAGCAGCCGGGACAGGGGGCTCAGGGAGCTGTTTTTT.

The chain couples TRBV19 to TRBJ1-5, with a weak D call TRBD1 (6 bases). There are 16 residues in the CDR3. From germline, CDR1 is LNHDA and CDR2 SQIVND (reference sequence). Trimming stripped 7 bases from V and 0 bases from J, with 16 bases between. The CDR3 region has the DNA TGTGCCAGTAAACTCCAGGGGCAGTATAGCAATCAGCCCCAGCATTTT. Amino acid sequence: CASKLQGQYSNQPQHF.

This chain links TRBV7-2 with TRBJ2-7, with 8 bases aligning to TRBD1. CDR1 is SGHTA, CDR2 FQGNSA, per germline. V dropped 5 bases and J dropped 2; count of bases not matched to a gene: 11. This CDR3 is 16 amino acids long. CDR3: CASSGKGRGRAYEQYV. CDR3 nucleotide sequence: TGTGCCAGCAGCGGTAAGGGCAGGGGGCGCGCCTACGAGCAGTACGTC.

The V call is TRBV4-3, the J call TRBJ1-1; weak D call: TRBD1 (5 bases). The CDR3 has 14 residues. The germline CDR1 and CDR2 sequences are LGHNA and YSLEER. V gave up 1 base and J gave up 4 bases, with 10 bases separating them. This CDR3 is CASSQATGGTEAFF. CDR3 nucleotide sequence: TGCGCCAGCAGCCAAGCCACAGGTGGCACTGAAGCTTTCTTT.

V gene TRBV6-5 combines with J gene TRBJ1-2; D perhaps matches TRBD1 (6 bases). The germline CDR1 and CDR2 sequences are MNHEY and SVGAGI. This CDR3 is 16 amino acids long. V was cut by 2 bases and J by 6 bases, with 19 bases left in between. This CDR3 is CASSYLTGRSGDGYTF. The CDR3 nucleotides are TGTGCCAGCAGTTACCTCACAGGGCGGAGTGGGGATGGCTACACCTTC.

This clone has just a few counts. V gene TRBV10-1 combines with J gene TRBJ2-7; 7 bases are a match to TRBD2. Germline loops: CDR1 WNHNN, CDR2 SYGVQD (reference sequence). Trimming took 3 bases from V and 0 from J; bases not matched to a gene: 11. The length of the CDR3 is 17 residues. CDR3: CASSEGGGRHSSYEQYV. The CDR3 DNA sequence: TGCGCCAGCAGTGAAGGTGGCGGGAGACATAGCTCCTACGAGCAGTACGTC.

V and J are TRBV5-8 and TRBJ2-1, with TRBD2 matching over 9 bases. The V gene end was trimmed by 0 bases and the J gene end by 4 bases; junction bases not matched to a gene: 8. The germline V gene encodes CDR1 SGHTS and CDR2 YDEGEE. This CDR3 is 17 amino acids long. CDR3 nucleotides: TGTGCCAGCAGCTTGGTATTATCCCTAGCGGGGTACAATGAGCAGTTCTTC. Translated, it gives CASSLVLSLAGYNEQFF. The full variable domain, completed using reference TRBV5-8 and TRBJ2-1, is EAGVTQSPTHLIKTRGQQATLRCSPISGHTSVYWYQQALGLGLQFLLWYDEGEERNRGNFPPRFSGRQFPNYSSELNVNALELEDSALYLCASSLVLSLAGYNEQFFGPGTRLTVL.

This clone was detected only a few times. The chain links TRBV2 to TRBJ1-3; a possible D gene is TRBD1 (5 bases). The ends were cut back, 4 bases at V and 3 bases at J, with 10 bases in the middle. In germline, CDR1 is SNHLY, CDR2 FYNNEI. This CDR3 has 14 residues. CDR3 region: CASSAGGDGNTIYF. The CDR3 coding sequence is TGTGCCAGCAGTGCGGGGGGGGATGGAAACACCATATATTTT. Full variable domain (missing parts from reference TRBV2 and TRBJ1-3): EPEVTQTPSHQVTQMGQEVILRCVPISNHLYFYWYRQILGQKVEFLVSFYNNEISEKSEIFDDQFSVERPDGSNFTLKIRSTKLEDSAMYFCASSAGGDGNTIYFGEGSWLTVV.

CDR3 bases: TGTGCCAGCAGCCAAGATGTGGGGAGCTCCTACAATGAGCAGTTCTTC. Translating gives CASSQDVGSSYNEQFF. The V gene is TRBV14, the J gene TRBJ2-1, with a possible D match to TRBD2 (5 bases). The V end lost 0 bases, the J end lost 0 bases, and 9 bases lay between the germline ends. Per germline, CDR1 SGHDN and CDR2 FVKESK. The CDR3 is 16 amino acids. The complete variable domain, with remaining parts taken from reference TRBV14 and TRBJ2-1, reads EAGVTQFPSHSVIEKGQTVTLRCDPISGHDNLYWYRRVMGKEIKFLLHFVKESKQDESGMPNNRFLAERTGGTYSTLKVQPAELEDSGVYFCASSQDVGSSYNEQFFGPGTRLTVL.